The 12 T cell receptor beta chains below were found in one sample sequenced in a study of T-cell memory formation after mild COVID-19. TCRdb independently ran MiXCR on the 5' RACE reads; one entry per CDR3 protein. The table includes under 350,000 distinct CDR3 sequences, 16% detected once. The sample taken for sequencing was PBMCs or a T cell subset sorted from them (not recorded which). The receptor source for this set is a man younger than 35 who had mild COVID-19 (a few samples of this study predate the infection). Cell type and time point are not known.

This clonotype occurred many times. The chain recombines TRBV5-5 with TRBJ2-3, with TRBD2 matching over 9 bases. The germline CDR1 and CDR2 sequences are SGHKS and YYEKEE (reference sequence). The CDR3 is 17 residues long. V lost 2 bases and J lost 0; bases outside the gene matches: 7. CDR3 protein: CASSFVAGAQSTDTQYF. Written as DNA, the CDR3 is TGTGCCAGCAGCTTTGTAGCGGGGGCCCAGAGCACAGATACGCAGTATTTT.

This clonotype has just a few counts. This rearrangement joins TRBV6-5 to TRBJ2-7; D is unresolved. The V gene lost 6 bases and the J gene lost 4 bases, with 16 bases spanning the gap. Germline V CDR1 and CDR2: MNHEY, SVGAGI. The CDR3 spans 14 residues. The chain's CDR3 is CASRKDLSFYEQYF. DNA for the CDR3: TGTGCCAGCAGGAAGGACCTTTCCTTTTACGAGCAGTACTTC.

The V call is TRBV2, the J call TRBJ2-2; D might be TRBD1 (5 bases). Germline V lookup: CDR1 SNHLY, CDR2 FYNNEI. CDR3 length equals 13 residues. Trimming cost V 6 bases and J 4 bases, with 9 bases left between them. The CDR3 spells CASRAGPTGELFF. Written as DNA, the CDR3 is TGTGCCAGCAGAGCAGGGCCCACCGGGGAGCTGTTTTTT.

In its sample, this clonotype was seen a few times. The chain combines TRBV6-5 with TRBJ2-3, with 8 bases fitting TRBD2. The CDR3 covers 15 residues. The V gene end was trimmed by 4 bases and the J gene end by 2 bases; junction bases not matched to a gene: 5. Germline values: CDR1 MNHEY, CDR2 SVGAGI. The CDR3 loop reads CASSSWRGDTDTQYF. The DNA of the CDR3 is TGTGCCAGCAGTTCGTGGCGGGGGGACACAGATACGCAGTATTTT.

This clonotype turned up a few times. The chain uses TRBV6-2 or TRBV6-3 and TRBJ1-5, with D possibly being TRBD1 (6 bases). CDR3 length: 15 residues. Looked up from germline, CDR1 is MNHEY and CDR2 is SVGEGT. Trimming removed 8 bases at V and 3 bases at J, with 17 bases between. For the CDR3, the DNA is TGTGCCAGCCGAGAACCTGGACAGCTCAATCAGCCCCAGCATTTT. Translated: CASREPGQLNQPQHF.

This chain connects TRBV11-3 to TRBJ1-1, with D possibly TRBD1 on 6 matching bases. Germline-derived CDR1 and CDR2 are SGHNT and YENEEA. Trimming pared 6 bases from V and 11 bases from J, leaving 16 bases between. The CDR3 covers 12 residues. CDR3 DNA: TGTGCCAGCAGTCGGGACATTAGGCGGGCTTTCTTT. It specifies CASSRDIRRAFF.

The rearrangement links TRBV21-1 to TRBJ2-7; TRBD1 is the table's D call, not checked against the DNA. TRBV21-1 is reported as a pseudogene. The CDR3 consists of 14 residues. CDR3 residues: CASPDGQGAHEQYF. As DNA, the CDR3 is TGTGCCAGCCCCGACGGACAGGGGGCGCACGAGCAGTACTTC.

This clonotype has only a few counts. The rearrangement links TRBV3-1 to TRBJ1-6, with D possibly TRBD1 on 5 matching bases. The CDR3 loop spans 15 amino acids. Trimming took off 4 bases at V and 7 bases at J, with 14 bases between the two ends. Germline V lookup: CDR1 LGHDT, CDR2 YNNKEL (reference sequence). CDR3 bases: TGTGCCAGCAGCCCTCTAAGGCGGGGGAATTCACCCCTCCACTTT. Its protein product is CASSPLRRGNSPLHF.

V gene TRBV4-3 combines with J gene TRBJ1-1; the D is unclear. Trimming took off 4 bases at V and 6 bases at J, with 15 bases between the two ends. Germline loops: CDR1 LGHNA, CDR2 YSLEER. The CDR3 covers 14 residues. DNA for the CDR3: TGCGCCAGCAGCCGCGAGGGCCGGGGAGCTGAAGCTTTCTTT. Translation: CASSREGRGAEAFF.

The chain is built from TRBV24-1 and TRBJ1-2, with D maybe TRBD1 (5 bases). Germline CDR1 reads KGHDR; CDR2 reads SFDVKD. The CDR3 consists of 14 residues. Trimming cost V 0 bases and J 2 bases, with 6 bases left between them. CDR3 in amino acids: CATSDLAGNYGYTF. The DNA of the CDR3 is TGTGCCACCAGTGATTTGGCAGGGAACTATGGCTACACCTTC.

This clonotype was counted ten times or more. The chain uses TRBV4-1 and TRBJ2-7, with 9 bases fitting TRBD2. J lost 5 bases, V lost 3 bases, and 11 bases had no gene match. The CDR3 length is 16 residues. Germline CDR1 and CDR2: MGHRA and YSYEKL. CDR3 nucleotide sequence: TGCGCCAGCAGCCAGGATACCGGGACTAGCCTGGACGAGCAGTACTTC. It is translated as CASSQDTGTSLDEQYF.

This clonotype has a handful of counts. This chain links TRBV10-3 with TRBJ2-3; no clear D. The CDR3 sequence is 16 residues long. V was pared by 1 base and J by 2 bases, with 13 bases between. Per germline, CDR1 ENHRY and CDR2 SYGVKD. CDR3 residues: CAISEYEEKYTDTQYF. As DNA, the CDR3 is TGTGCCATCAGTGAGTATGAGGAAAAGTACACAGATACGCAGTATTTT.